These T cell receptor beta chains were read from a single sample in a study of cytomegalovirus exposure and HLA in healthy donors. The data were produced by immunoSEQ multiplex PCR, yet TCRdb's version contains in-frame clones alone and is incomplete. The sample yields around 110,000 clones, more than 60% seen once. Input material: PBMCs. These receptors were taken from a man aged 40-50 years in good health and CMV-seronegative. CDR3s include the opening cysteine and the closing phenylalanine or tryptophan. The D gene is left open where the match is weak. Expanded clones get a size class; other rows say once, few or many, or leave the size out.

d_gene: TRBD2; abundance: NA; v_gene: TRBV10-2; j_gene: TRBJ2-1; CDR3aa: CASTKGLAPYNEQFF; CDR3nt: TGCGCCAGCACCAAGGGACTAGCGCCTTACAATGAGCAGTTCTTC
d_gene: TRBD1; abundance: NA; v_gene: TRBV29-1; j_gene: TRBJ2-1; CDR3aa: CSVEDRTGMDEQFF; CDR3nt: TGCAGCGTTGAGGACCGGACAGGGATGGATGAGCAGTTCTTC
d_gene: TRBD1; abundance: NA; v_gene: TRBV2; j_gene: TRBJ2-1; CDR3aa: CASSEAQTGSNEQFF; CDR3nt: TGTGCCAGCAGTGAAGCGCAGACAGGGTCCAATGAGCAGTTCTTC
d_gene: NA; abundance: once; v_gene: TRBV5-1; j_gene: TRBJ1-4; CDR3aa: CASSLDGETNEKLFF; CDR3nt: TGCGCCAGCAGCTTGGACGGTGAAACTAATGAAAAACTGTTTTTT
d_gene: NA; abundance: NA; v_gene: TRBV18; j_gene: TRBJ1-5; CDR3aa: CASSSGGTFNQPQHF; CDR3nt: TGTGCCAGCTCGTCCGGGGGGACATTCAATCAGCCCCAGCATTTT
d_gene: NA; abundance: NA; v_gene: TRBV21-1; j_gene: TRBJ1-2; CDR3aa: CASSSEYNYGYTF; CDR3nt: TGTGCCAGCAGCAGTGAGTATAACTATGGCTACACCTTC
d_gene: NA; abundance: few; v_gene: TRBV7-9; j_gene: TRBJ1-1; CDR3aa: CASSSDTEAFF; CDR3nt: TGTGCCAGCAGCTCAGACACTGAAGCTTTCTTT
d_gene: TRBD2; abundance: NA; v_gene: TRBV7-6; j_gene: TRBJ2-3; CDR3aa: CASSLRPWRGGITDTQYF; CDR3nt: TGTGCCAGCAGCTTAAGGCCGTGGCGGGGGGGCATCACAGATACGCAGTATTTT
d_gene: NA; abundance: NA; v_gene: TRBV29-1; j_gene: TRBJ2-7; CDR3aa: CSVAQGSYEQYF; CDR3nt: TGCAGCGTTGCCCAGGGCTCCTACGAGCAGTACTTC
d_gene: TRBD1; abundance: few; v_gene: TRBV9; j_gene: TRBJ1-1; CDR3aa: CASSSDRGTEAFF; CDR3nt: TGTGCCAGCAGCTCAGACAGGGGTACTGAAGCTTTCTTT
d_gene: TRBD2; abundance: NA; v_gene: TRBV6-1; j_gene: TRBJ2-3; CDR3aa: CASSPGGLAGDTQYF; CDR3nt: TGTGCCAGCAGTCCTGGGGGACTAGCAGGTGATACGCAGTATTTT
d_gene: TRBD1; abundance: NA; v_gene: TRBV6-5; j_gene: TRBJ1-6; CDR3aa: CASRLQGENSPLHF; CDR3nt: TGTGCCAGCAGACTCCAGGGGGAGAATTCACCCCTCCACTTT
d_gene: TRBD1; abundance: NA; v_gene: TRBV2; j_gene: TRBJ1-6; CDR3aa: CASRQDRGDSPLHF; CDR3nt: TGTGCCAGCAGGCAAGACAGGGGGGATTCACCCCTCCACTTT
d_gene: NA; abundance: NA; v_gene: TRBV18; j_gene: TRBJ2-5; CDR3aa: CASSPPPPRVGETQYF; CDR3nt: TGTGCCAGCTCACCACCGCCCCCCAGGGTCGGCGAGACCCAGTACTTC
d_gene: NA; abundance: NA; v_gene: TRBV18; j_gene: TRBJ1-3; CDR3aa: CASSPSGGRIGNTIYF; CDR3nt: TGTGCCAGCTCACCAAGCGGGGGGCGGATTGGAAACACCATATATTTT
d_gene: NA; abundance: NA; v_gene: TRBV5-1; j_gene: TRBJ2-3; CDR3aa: CASSGVSTDTQYF; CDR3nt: TGCGCCAGCTCCGGGGTTAGCACAGATACGCAGTATTTT
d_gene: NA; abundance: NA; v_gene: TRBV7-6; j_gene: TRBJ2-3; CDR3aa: CASSLGQAGGTDTQYF; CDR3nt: TGTGCCAGCAGCTTAGGACAGGCTGGAGGCACAGATACGCAGTATTTT
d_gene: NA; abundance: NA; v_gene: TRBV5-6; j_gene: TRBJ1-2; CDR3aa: CASNLVSGVGYGYTF; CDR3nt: TGTGCCAGCAACTTGGTATCAGGGGTGGGCTATGGCTACACCTTC
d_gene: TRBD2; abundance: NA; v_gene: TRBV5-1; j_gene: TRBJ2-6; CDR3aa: CASSLSGGTSSGANVLTF; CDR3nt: TGCGCCAGCAGCTTGTCCGGAGGGACTAGCTCTGGGGCCAACGTCCTGACTTTC
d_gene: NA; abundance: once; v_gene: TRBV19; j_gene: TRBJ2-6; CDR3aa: CASRKGAGANVLTF; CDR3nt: TGTGCCAGTAGGAAAGGGGCTGGGGCCAACGTCCTGACTTTC
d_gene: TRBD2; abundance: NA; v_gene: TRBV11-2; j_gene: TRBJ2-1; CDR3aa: CASSLSGGAVNEQFF; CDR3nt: TGTGCCAGCAGCCTTAGCGGGGGGGCCGTCAATGAGCAGTTCTTC
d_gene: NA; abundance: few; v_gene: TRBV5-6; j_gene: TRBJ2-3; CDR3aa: CASSLASTDTQYF; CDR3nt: TGTGCCAGCAGCTTGGCTAGCACAGATACGCAGTATTTT
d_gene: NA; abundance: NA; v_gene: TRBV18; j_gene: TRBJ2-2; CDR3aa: CASSPQGSDTGELFF; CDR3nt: TGTGCCAGCTCACCACAGGGGTCAGACACCGGGGAGCTGTTTTTT
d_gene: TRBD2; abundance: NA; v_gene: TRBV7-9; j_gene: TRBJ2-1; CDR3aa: CASSSVAGGTLGNEQFF; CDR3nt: TGTGCCAGCAGTTCAGTAGCGGGGGGCACCCTGGGCAATGAGCAGTTCTTC
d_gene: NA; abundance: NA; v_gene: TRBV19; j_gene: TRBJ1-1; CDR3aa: CASSVDMNTEAFF; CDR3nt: TGTGCCAGTAGTGTCGACATGAACACTGAAGCTTTCTTT